The rows below give T cell receptor beta chains drawn from one sample of a study of cytomegalovirus exposure and HLA in healthy donors. This table comes from immunoSEQ multiplex PCR, and its TCRdb copy is limited to in-frame clones, with some not included. The sample holds over 100,000 clones, about three fifths seen once. The sample consisted of PBMCs. The receptor source for this set is a woman aged 40 to 50 in good health and CMV-seropositive. The CDR3 runs from the conserved cysteine through the conserved F or W.

v_gene: TRBV9; CDR3aa: CASSVDGVEQYF
v_gene: TRBV7-6; CDR3aa: CASSGRPSGSLDTQYF
v_gene: TRBV9; CDR3aa: CASSVARLAGGYEQFF
v_gene: TRBV14; CDR3aa: CASSQRNFAGEDEQYF
v_gene: TRBV19; CDR3aa: CASTAGQNSNQPQHF
v_gene: TRBV6-1; CDR3aa: CASRPASGNSPLHF
v_gene: TRBV6-5; CDR3aa: CASSLLAGVGEQFF
v_gene: TRBV5-6; CDR3aa: CASSGTGNYGYTF
v_gene: TRBV6-6; CDR3aa: CASSSLARTSYEQYF
v_gene: TRBV10-2; CDR3aa: CASSEGQGGNQPQHF
v_gene: TRBV27; CDR3aa: CASSLVYQGGEQFF
v_gene: TRBV29-1; CDR3aa: CSVERQGADYGYTF
v_gene: TRBV5-1; CDR3aa: CASSLGAGNNEQFF
v_gene: TRBV9; CDR3aa: CASSSRATNEKLFF
v_gene: TRBV7-2; CDR3aa: CASSLDRTVGHYGYTF
v_gene: TRBV27; CDR3aa: CASSFARQGARGYTF
v_gene: TRBV30; CDR3aa: CAWTLGQGLLGGYTF
v_gene: TRBV19; CDR3aa: CASFQGSSGNTIYF
v_gene: TRBV29-1; CDR3aa: CSALGQGAYEQYF
v_gene: TRBV5-1; CDR3aa: CASSPGGLAVYEQYF
v_gene: TRBV5-6; CDR3aa: CASSFYSGGLFNSPLHF
v_gene: TRBV6-1; CDR3aa: CASTRSYEQYF
v_gene: TRBV14; CDR3aa: CASSHRTGGNTEAFF
v_gene: TRBV19; CDR3aa: CASSEEVRYGEQYF
v_gene: TRBV6-5; CDR3aa: CASSRGAGSYEQYF
v_gene: TRBV29-1; CDR3aa: CSVQGQTNTEAFF
v_gene: TRBV19; CDR3aa: CASSSGTGYYGYTF
v_gene: TRBV2; CDR3aa: CASSINRGMNTEAFF
v_gene: TRBV4-2; CDR3aa: CASSTGTSSSGELFF
v_gene: TRBV5-1; CDR3aa: CASSSTSGRAWETQYF
v_gene: TRBV11-3; CDR3aa: CASSLGQTDTQYF
v_gene: TRBV6-1; CDR3aa: CASSPGQGGSPLHF
v_gene: TRBV7-9; CDR3aa: CASSSPTGQDYGYTF
v_gene: TRBV7-9; CDR3aa: CSSSLGRNEQFF
v_gene: TRBV28; CDR3aa: CASSSSGSYGRPNTEAFF
v_gene: TRBV27; CDR3aa: CASSLTSILREQYF
v_gene: TRBV6-5; CDR3aa: CASSQVAGGTYEQYF
v_gene: TRBV5-1; CDR3aa: CASSQPPGQGHEKLFF
v_gene: TRBV9; CDR3aa: CASSALGQGGYGYTF
v_gene: TRBV5-1; CDR3aa: CASSQGLAGPNEQYF
v_gene: TRBV27; CDR3aa: CASSRQGREAFF
v_gene: TRBV5-1; CDR3aa: CASSLGQNYGYTF
v_gene: TRBV7-9; CDR3aa: CASSPPPSSYEQYF
v_gene: TRBV7-9; CDR3aa: CASSLATGNYGYTF
v_gene: TRBV4-2; CDR3aa: CASSQVPGGDTEAFF
v_gene: TRBV6-5; CDR3aa: CASRQGATEQYF
v_gene: TRBV6-1; CDR3aa: CASSPLWREQYF
v_gene: TRBV27; CDR3aa: CASSSRSNQPQHF
v_gene: TRBV30; CDR3aa: CAWSVSRGVTYTGELFF
v_gene: TRBV18; CDR3aa: CASSPRTGGAGELFF
v_gene: TRBV9; CDR3aa: CASSLDSNSYEQYF
v_gene: TRBV10-1; CDR3aa: CASSRGQGSPQHF
v_gene: TRBV5-1; CDR3aa: CASSLGGSGGSSYEQYF
v_gene: TRBV4-1; CDR3aa: CASSQIGEDEQYF